This TCR beta chain appears in the sequencing data of a study of CD8+CD57+ T cells in acquired aplastic anemia (dated by TCRdb to between 2017 and 2018). In the study overall: DNA extracted from sorted CD4+ and CD8+ cells had a mean of approximately 3.5 ug, with a range of roughly 0.17 to 30 ug.

On the study overall, not on this receptor specifically: No significant difference in CD8+ Simpson's diversity was found between patients and healthy controls (P=0.060). About 30 CD8+ CDR3 sequences were found to be shared between patients and controls, but these sequences appeared to be highly expressed in patients and within the immunodominant clones of the patients.

CDR1 SEHNR and CDR2 FQNEAQ are derived from the germline V gene (reference sequence). The CDR3 runs 14 amino acids, cysteine and phenylalanine included. The read is trimmed to its CDR3 DNA, 42 bases read in frame from base 1. Relative to germline, V is 4 bases shorter and J is 7 bases shorter, with 11 bases between their ends. TCR repertoires of sorted CD4+ and CD8+ blood T cells from severe aplastic anemia patients and healthy subjects were deep-sequenced in the study. Ficoll-Paque density gradient centrifugation was used to isolate peripheral blood mononuclear cells. Before DNA extraction, CD4+ and CD8+ T cells were sorted with FACS or magnetic beads. Genomic DNA was used as template for profiling of TCR beta VDJ combinations and CDR3 sequences. TCR repertoire sequencing was run on an Illumina HiSeq 2000. In the paper's pipeline: Repertoires were assessed using TRBV/TRBJ rearrangement plots, CDR3 size and DJ length profiles, and Simpson's diversity index. The immunodominant clone was defined as the most abundant DNA sequence in deep sequencing data. CDR3 amino acid sequences were checked for sharing across subjects and were also compared against the VDJdb database and published repertoires. Clones were called with MiXCR by TCRdb after fastp trimmed the public reads at Q25, and only in-frame beta chains were retained. All rows with the same CDR3 protein become a single entry with the most common DNA and genes. The V and J calls come from TCRdb's annotation, not from the publication. This sample has 250,000 to 300,000 distinct CDR3 sequences in its table, and roughly 50% of those were observed once. The ten largest clones represent around 7.6% of the sample.

In regard to this clonotype: The antigen this receptor binds is unknown. Per-base qualities were not stored, and no clone one base away is much larger.

This receptor was obtained from a human donor with severe aplastic anemia or a healthy control (not recorded which). The sequenced sample was sorted CD4+, CD8+, or CD8+CD57+ T cells (not recorded which) from PBMCs. The sequence joins TRBV7-9 to TRBJ1-6; matching of 5 bases hints at TRBD1 as the D gene. The sequenced DNA: TGTGCCAGCAGCTCCGGGGCGGCAAATTCACCCCTCCACTTT. Translated, it reads CASSSGAANSPLHF.